The clone carrying this T cell receptor (beta chain) was picked up one time. Its specificity is not known. Additional DNA sequences in this sample encode the identical CDR3. This sample is drawn from a study of cytomegalovirus exposure and HLA in healthy donors. Primers included in the PCR were 60 Vbeta and 13 Jbeta primers. Here immunoSEQ multiplex PCR was the method, and the copy in TCRdb shows in-frame clones only, minus some. The repertoire holds around 80,000 clones, around 68% seen once, with more than 8% in the top ten. The CDR3 is 14 residues long. The J segment lost 4 bases and the V segment lost 4 bases, leaving 4 bases of the junction unmatched. Germline loops: CDR1 SGHNT, CDR2 YYREEE (reference sequence). Study-wide findings and caveats: 150 to 200 TCR beta chains were listed as cytomegalovirus-associated.

Material for sequencing was PBMCs. The V gene is TRBV5-4, the J gene TRBJ2-7, with TRBD2 identical over 11 bases. This sequence was found in a man in his forties or fifties in good health and CMV-seropositive. In nucleotides, the CDR3 is TGTGCCAGCAGCCCGGGGACTAGCGGTTACGAGCAGTACTTC. Protein product: CASSPGTSGYEQYF.